The source of this T cell receptor beta chain is a study of T cells in Graves' hyperthyroidism and ophthalmopathy. Broader study findings: Ophthalmopathy onset followed model prediction by a median about six months.

Authors of the study amplified TCR beta CDR3 regions from RNA transcripts. In the first-round RT-PCR of the TCR CDR3, the HTBI primer set was used. MiXCR, applied by TCRdb to the multiplex PCR reads, yields one record per CDR3 protein. The table has over 500,000 distinct CDR3 sequences, around 13% seen once. This clonotype was picked up many times. The antigen is unknown. The CDR3 sequence is 15 residues long. The V gene's germline CDR1 is SNHLY and CDR2 FYNNEI. Trimming removed 7 bases from V and 4 bases from J, with 18 bases in between. This clonotype was sampled from a woman aged 35 to 49 with Graves' hyperthyroidism. The rearrangement joins TRBV2 to TRBJ2-3; possible D gene TRBD2, 5 bases. Input material: blood. CDR3 region: CASTVRLADSDTQYF. The CDR3 DNA reads TGTGCCAGCACAGTTCGCCTAGCCGATTCAGATACGCAGTATTTT.